One and the same sample provided the 27 T cell receptor beta chains below, sequenced in a study of blood T cell repertoires in COVID-19. Using immunoSEQ multiplex PCR, the repertoire was profiled, and TCRdb retains in-frame clones only, with some absent. The sample records 50,000 to 80,000 clones, just over 85% being singletons. Specimen: peripheral blood. The receptors originated from a man between 50 and 59 years old with active COVID-19.

The chain is built from TRBV2 and TRBJ1-4; a weak D match, TRBD1 (5 bases). The V and J ends lost 3 bases and 2 bases respectively, with 13 bases between them. CDR3 length: 16 amino acids. Germline values: CDR1 SNHLY, CDR2 FYNNEI. CDR3 protein: CASSDFRADTNEKLFF. CDR3 sequence (DNA): TGTGCCAGCAGTGACTTCAGGGCAGATACTAATGAAAAACTGTTTTTT.

The V call is TRBV19, the J call TRBJ2-3; TRBD2 matches 7 bases. The CDR3 contains 15 residues. Per the germline V gene, CDR1 is LNHDA and CDR2 is SQIVND (reference sequence). V lost 1 base to trimming and J lost 3 bases; unmatched junction nucleotides: 4. CDR3 in DNA: TGTGCCAGTAGTATAGGCGGGAGCTTGACAGATACGCAGTATTTT. As protein: CASSIGGSLTDTQYF. Drawing the rest from reference TRBV19 and TRBJ2-3, the complete variable domain is DGGITQSPKYLFRKEGQNVTLSCEQNLNHDAMYWYRQDPGQGLRLIYYSQIVNDFQKGDIAEGYSVSREKKESFPLTVTSAQKNPTAFYLCASSIGGSLTDTQYFGPGTRLTVL.

CDR3 in amino acids: CASSQEWGGHDYEQFF. The DNA of the CDR3 is TGTGCCAGCAGCCAAGAGTGGGGGGGCCACGACTATGAGCAGTTCTTC. The V call is TRBV3-1 (or the pseudogene TRBV3-2), the J call TRBJ2-1; D is possibly TRBD2 (7 bases). V was clipped by 0 bases and J by 8 bases, with 17 bases between them. Germline V gives CDR1 LGHDT, CDR2 YNNKEL (reference sequence). The length of the CDR3 is 16 residues.

This chain links TRBV11-2 with TRBJ1-4, with TRBD1 matching over 8 bases. CDR1 and CDR2 (germline): SGHAT, FQNNGV. V shed 5 bases, J shed 0 bases, and the junction held 5 bases outside the gene matches. The CDR3 loop spans 16 amino acids. The CDR3 region is CASSRGQGATNEKLFF. The CDR3 DNA reads as TGTGCCAGCAGCCGCGGACAGGGAGCAACTAATGAAAAACTGTTTTTT.

This clone was seen just once. The V call is TRBV5-6, the J call TRBJ2-6; 12 nucleotides line up with TRBD2. Germline assignment: CDR1 SGHDT and CDR2 YYEEEE. The CDR3 extends over 19 amino acids. Losses at the gene ends were 4 bases for V and 0 bases for J; bases not matched to a gene: 8. The CDR3 loop reads CASSPRTSGTSSGANVLTF. In DNA form, the CDR3 reads TGTGCCAGCAGCCCGCGGACTAGCGGGACCAGCTCTGGGGCCAACGTCCTGACTTTC.

J is TRBJ1-2 and V is TRBV29-1; perhaps TRBD1 as D (5 bases). CDR3 length equals 11 residues. Trimming removed 6 bases from V and 7 bases from J, with 12 bases in between. Germline CDR1 SQVTM, CDR2 ANQGSEA. CDR3 coding DNA: TGCAGCGTCGTGGGGGGATTTGGCTACACCTTC. Its protein product is CSVVGGFGYTF.

The chain carries TRBV3-1 (or the pseudogene TRBV3-2) and TRBJ1-2; D might be TRBD1 (6 bases). Deletions cut 5 bases from V and 4 bases from J, with 14 bases between. The CDR3 has 14 residues. Germline CDR1 LGHDT, CDR2 YNNKEL (reference sequence). The chain's CDR3 is CASSSGGRGYGYTF. CDR3 DNA: TGTGCCAGCAGCAGCGGGGGGCGAGGCTATGGCTACACCTTC.

This chain uses TRBV5-1 with TRBJ2-5; possibly TRBD2 for D (5 bases). CDR1 and CDR2 (germline): SGHRS, YFSETQ. V dropped 1 base and J dropped 5 bases, with 15 bases sitting between them. The CDR3 length is 15 residues. The CDR3 DNA reads TGCGCCAGCAGCTTGTCGGCCGGGGTTCGTGAGACCCAGTACTTC. Translation: CASSLSAGVRETQYF.

This chain links TRBV2 with TRBJ2-1, with 10 bases aligning to TRBD2. V lost 4 bases to trimming and J lost 5 bases; unmatched junction nucleotides: 8. Germline V CDR1 and CDR2: SNHLY, FYNNEI. The CDR3 consists of 16 residues. The CDR3 spells CASSAKRTSGDNEQFF. The DNA of the CDR3 is TGTGCCAGCAGTGCAAAAAGGACTAGCGGAGACAATGAGCAGTTCTTC.

Points on this clone: Other nucleotide sequences from this sample produce the same CDR3. The chain is built from TRBV5-1 and TRBJ2-1; the match to TRBD2 covers 11 bases. Germline V gene data show CDR1 as SGHRS and CDR2 as YFSETQ. V lost 4 bases to trimming and J lost 0 bases; unmatched junction nucleotides: 3. The CDR3 runs 16 residues. For the CDR3, the DNA is TGCGCCAGCAGCCTTACTAGCGGGAGCTCCTACAATGAGCAGTTCTTC. Amino acid sequence: CASSLTSGSSYNEQFF. The whole variable domain, remainder taken from reference TRBV5-1 and TRBJ2-1, is KAGVTQTPRYLIKTRGQQVTLSCSPISGHRSVSWYQQTPGQGLQFLFEYFSETQRNKGNFPGRFSGRQFSNSRSEMNVSTLELGDSALYLCASSLTSGSSYNEQFFGPGTRLTVL.

The count of this clone is one. The V and J genes are TRBV7-2 and TRBJ1-2; D call uncertain. This CDR3 has 14 amino acids. Looked up from germline, CDR1 is SGHTA and CDR2 is FQGNSA. V was clipped by 5 bases and J by 7 bases, with 17 bases between them. CDR3 nucleotides: TGTGCCAGCAGCCAAAGCCTTGGAGCAGCTGGCTACACCTTC. Translation: CASSQSLGAAGYTF.

CDR3 amino acids: CASSQVGINEQFF. Here the CDR3 DNA reads TGTGCCAGCAGCCAAGTCGGTATCAATGAGCAGTTCTTC. The chain uses TRBV3-1 (or the pseudogene TRBV3-2) and TRBJ2-1; D gene uncertain. Germline lookup yields CDR1 LGHDT and CDR2 YNNKEL (reference sequence). Trimming pared 1 base from V and 6 bases from J, leaving 7 bases between. This CDR3 is built from 13 residues.

The chain has TRBV19 and TRBJ2-5; D unclear. This CDR3 spans 14 amino acids. The V end was cut by 0 bases, the J end by 5 bases, with 10 bases between. Germline CDR1 and CDR2: LNHDA and SQIVND (reference sequence). Here the CDR3 DNA reads TGTGCCAGTAGTATAGAGCCCACCGGGGAGACCCAGTACTTC. Residues: CASSIEPTGETQYF.

V is TRBV27 and J is TRBJ1-2, with TRBD1 matching over 9 bases. V was pared by 4 bases and J by 0 bases, with 3 bases of the junction left unmatched. CDR3 length: 15 amino acids. From germline, CDR1 is MNHEY and CDR2 SMNVEV (reference sequence). This chain's CDR3 is CASSSTGGPNYGYTF. Here the CDR3 DNA reads TGTGCCAGCAGTTCAACAGGGGGCCCTAACTATGGCTACACCTTC.

For this clone: At the DNA level, this CDR3 is encoded by other sequences in the same sample as well. The chain is built from TRBV6-1 and TRBJ2-6; no reliable D call. The CDR3 spans 15 residues. Trimming removed 2 bases at V and 0 bases at J, with 5 bases between. CDR1 MNHNS and CDR2 SASEGT come from the germline V gene. The CDR3 sequence: CASSESGSGANVLTF. The CDR3 coding sequence is TGTGCCAGCAGTGAATCCGGCTCTGGGGCCAACGTCCTGACTTTC.

The V and J genes are TRBV11-3 and TRBJ1-2; no reliable D call. V was clipped by 0 bases and J by 8 bases, with 10 bases between them. Germline assignment: CDR1 SGHNT and CDR2 YENEEA. The CDR3 consists of 13 residues. DNA of the CDR3: TGTGCCAGCAGCTTAGATGAGGGAGCGGGCTACACCTTC. Amino acid sequence: CASSLDEGAGYTF.

This clone was found a few times. The chain combines TRBV4-2 with TRBJ1-3; 7 nucleotides match TRBD1. This CDR3 is built from 16 residues. The trim removed 4 bases at V and 0 bases at J, leaving 6 bases unmatched. Looked up from germline, CDR1 is LGHNA and CDR2 is YNFKEQ. The CDR3 is CASSRQGIVSGNTIYF. The CDR3 DNA sequence: TGTGCCAGCAGCCGACAGGGAATCGTCTCTGGAAACACCATATATTTT.

The gene calls are TRBV18 and TRBJ2-2, with a tentative D call TRBD2 (5 bases). The CDR3 runs 18 residues. Per germline, CDR1 KGHSH and CDR2 LQKENI. Trimming shortened V by 0 bases and J by 3 bases, and 17 bases separated the two germline ends. CDR3 in DNA: TGTGCCAGCTCACCACCATCCGCGTTCCGGCGGGACACCGGGGAGCTGTTTTTT. Amino acids: CASSPPSAFRRDTGELFF.

The genes are TRBV5-8 and TRBJ1-5; 8 bases are shared with TRBD1. Germline V gene lookup returns CDR1 SGHTS and CDR2 YDEGEE. This CDR3 contains 13 residues. V trimming: 2 bases; J trimming: 11 bases; junction bases outside the gene matches: 6. The CDR3 DNA sequence: TGTGCCAGCAGCTTCAGGGGGCGAGGGACCCAGCATTTT. Protein sequence: CASSFRGRGTQHF.

This clone has more than one count but fewer than ten. V usage is TRBV19 and J usage is TRBJ1-5; D not resolved. The CDR3 spans 13 residues. V shed 9 bases and J shed 4 bases, with 13 bases lying between them. Per germline, CDR1 LNHDA and CDR2 SQIVND (reference sequence). The CDR3 nucleotides read TGTGCCAGCCGCATGGGCAGAAATCAGCCCCAGCATTTT. It is translated as CASRMGRNQPQHF. Full variable domain (rest looked up from reference TRBV19 and TRBJ1-5): DGGITQSPKYLFRKEGQNVTLSCEQNLNHDAMYWYRQDPGQGLRLIYYSQIVNDFQKGDIAEGYSVSREKKESFPLTVTSAQKNPTAFYLCASRMGRNQPQHFGDGTRLSIL.

The rearrangement links TRBV29-1 to TRBJ2-5; D may be TRBD1 (6 bases). CDR1 is SQVTM and CDR2 is ANQGSEA in the germline V gene. This CDR3 contains 14 residues. V dropped 1 base and J dropped 4 bases, with 13 bases sitting between them. The DNA for the CDR3 is TGCAGCGTTGAAGGGGGTAGGGGGAGAGAGACCCAGTACTTC. This gives the protein CSVEGGRGRETQYF.

The chain joins TRBV3-1 (or the pseudogene TRBV3-2) to TRBJ2-7; D is ambiguous. This CDR3 is 17 amino acids long. The V and J ends lost 0 bases and 0 bases respectively, with 15 bases between them. Per germline, CDR1 LGHDT and CDR2 YNNKEL (reference sequence). Here the CDR3 DNA reads TGTGCCAGCAGCCAAGACTGGGCCTACAGAACCTCCTACGAGCAGTACTTC. Protein product: CASSQDWAYRTSYEQYF.

The chain joins TRBV9 to TRBJ2-3, with 8 bases aligning to TRBD2. The V gene's germline CDR1 is SGDLS and CDR2 YYNGEE. This CDR3 spans 20 amino acids. Trimming took 4 bases from V and 0 from J; bases not matched to a gene: 19. The CDR3 coding sequence is TGTGCCAGCAGCCCCAATGGGGCGGGGGGCGGAACTGGTAGCACAGATACGCAGTATTTT. Protein sequence: CASSPNGAGGGTGSTDTQYF. Drawing the rest from reference TRBV9 and TRBJ2-3, the complete variable domain is DSGVTQTPKHLITATGQRVTLRCSPRSGDLSVYWYQQSLDQGLQFLIQYYNGEERAKGNILERFSAQQFPDLHSELNLSSLELGDSALYFCASSPNGAGGGTGSTDTQYFGPGTRLTVL.

The chain couples TRBV3-1 (or the pseudogene TRBV3-2) to TRBJ2-1, with unresolved D. CDR3 length: 13 residues. V lost 3 bases and J lost 7, with 10 bases in between. CDR1 is LGHDT, CDR2 YNNKEL, per germline (reference sequence). CDR3 bases: TGTGCCAGCAGCCAGATTAGCAGAAATGAGCAGTTCTTC. Protein: CASSQISRNEQFF.

V gene TRBV19 combines with J gene TRBJ2-3; 8 positions match TRBD2. V shed 8 bases, J shed 4 bases, and the junction held 8 bases outside the gene matches. Germline values: CDR1 LNHDA, CDR2 SQIVND (reference sequence). The CDR3 has 14 residues. For the CDR3, the DNA is TGTGCCAGTGGGCAGCGGGAGAGTGCAGATACGCAGTATTTT. Translated: CASGQRESADTQYF. Looking up the rest from reference TRBV19 and TRBJ2-3 gives the full variable domain: DGGITQSPKYLFRKEGQNVTLSCEQNLNHDAMYWYRQDPGQGLRLIYYSQIVNDFQKGDIAEGYSVSREKKESFPLTVTSAQKNPTAFYLCASGQRESADTQYFGPGTRLTVL.

This clone was observed a single time. This CDR3 reads CASSLGGNSNQPQHF. Written as DNA, the CDR3 is TGCGCCAGCAGCTTGGGCGGTAATAGCAATCAGCCCCAGCATTTT. The V call is TRBV5-1, the J call TRBJ1-5, with D unresolved. The germline CDR1 and CDR2 sequences are SGHRS and YFSETQ. V was shortened by 0 bases and J by 0 bases, with 7 bases between the two germline ends. The CDR3 spans 15 residues.

V is TRBV6-5 and J is TRBJ1-5; weak D call: TRBD1 (5 bases). The germline V gene encodes CDR1 MNHEY and CDR2 SVGAGI. The CDR3 spans 15 residues. Trimming shortened V by 4 bases and J by 2 bases, and 12 bases separated the two germline ends. CDR3 sequence reads: CASSSSGHGNQPQHF. The DNA for the CDR3 is TGTGCCAGCAGTTCCTCGGGGCATGGCAATCAGCCCCAGCATTTT.